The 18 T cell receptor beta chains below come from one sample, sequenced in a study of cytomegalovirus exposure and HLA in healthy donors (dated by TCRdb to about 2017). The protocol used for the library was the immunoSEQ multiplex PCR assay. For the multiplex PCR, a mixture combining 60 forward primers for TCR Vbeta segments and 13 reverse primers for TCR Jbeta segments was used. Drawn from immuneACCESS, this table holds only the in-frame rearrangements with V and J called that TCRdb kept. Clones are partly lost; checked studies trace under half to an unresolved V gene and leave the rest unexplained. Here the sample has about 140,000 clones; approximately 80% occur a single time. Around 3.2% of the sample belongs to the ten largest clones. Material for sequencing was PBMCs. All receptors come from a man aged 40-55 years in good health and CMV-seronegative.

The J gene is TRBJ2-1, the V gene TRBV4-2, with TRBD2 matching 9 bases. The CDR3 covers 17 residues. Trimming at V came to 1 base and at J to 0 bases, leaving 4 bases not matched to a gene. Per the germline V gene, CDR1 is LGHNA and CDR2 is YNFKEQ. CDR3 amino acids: CASSQASGASSYNEQFF. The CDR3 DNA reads TGTGCCAGCAGCCAAGCTAGCGGGGCGAGCTCCTACAATGAGCAGTTCTTC.

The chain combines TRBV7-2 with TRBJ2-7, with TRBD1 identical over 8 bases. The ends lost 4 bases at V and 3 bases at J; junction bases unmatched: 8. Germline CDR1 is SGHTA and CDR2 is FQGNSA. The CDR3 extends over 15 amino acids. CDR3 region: CASSSQTGAFYEQYF. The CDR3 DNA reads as TGTGCCAGCAGCTCACAGACAGGGGCCTTCTACGAGCAGTACTTC.

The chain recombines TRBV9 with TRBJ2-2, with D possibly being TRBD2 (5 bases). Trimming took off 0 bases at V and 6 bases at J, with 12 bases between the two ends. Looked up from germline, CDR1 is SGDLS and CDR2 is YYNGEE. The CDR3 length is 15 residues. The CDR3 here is CASSVVSAGAGELFF. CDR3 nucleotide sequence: TGTGCCAGCAGCGTAGTAAGCGCCGGGGCCGGGGAGCTGTTTTTT.

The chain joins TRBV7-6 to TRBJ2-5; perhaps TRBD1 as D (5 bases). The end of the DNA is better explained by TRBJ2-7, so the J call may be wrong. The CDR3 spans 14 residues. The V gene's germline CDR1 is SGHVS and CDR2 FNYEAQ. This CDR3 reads CASSLAVQAHEQYF. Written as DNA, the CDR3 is TGTGCCAGCAGCTTAGCGGTACAGGCCCACGAGCAGTACTTC.

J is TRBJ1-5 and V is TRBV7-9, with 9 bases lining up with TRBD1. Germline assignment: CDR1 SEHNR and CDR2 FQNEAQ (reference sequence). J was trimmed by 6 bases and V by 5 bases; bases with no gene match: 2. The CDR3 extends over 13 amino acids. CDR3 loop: CASSAQGAQPQHF. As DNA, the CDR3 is TGTGCCAGCAGCGCACAGGGGGCTCAGCCCCAGCATTTT.

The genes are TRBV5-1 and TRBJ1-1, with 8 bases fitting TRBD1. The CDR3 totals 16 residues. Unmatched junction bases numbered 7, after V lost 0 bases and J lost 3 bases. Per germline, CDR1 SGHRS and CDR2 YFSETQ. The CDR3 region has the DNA TGCGCCAGCAGCTTGGAGGCAGGGGGCAGTGACACTGAAGCTTTCTTT. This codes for CASSLEAGGSDTEAFF.

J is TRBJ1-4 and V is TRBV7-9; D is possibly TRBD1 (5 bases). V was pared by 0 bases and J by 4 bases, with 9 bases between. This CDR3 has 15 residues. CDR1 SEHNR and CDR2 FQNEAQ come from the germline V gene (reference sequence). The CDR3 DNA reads TGTGCCAGCAGCTTAGCGGAAGGACATAATGAAAAACTGTTTTTT. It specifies CASSLAEGHNEKLFF.

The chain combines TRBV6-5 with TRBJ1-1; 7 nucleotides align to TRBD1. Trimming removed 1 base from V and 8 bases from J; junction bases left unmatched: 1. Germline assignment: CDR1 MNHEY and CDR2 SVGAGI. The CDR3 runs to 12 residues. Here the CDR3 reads CASSYLGQEAFF. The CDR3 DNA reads TGTGCCAGCAGTTACTTGGGACAGGAAGCTTTCTTT.

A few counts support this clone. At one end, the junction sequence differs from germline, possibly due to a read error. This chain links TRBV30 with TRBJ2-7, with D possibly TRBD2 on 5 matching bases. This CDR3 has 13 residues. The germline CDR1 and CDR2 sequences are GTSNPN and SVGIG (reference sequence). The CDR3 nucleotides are TGTGCCTGGAGTGTACTCGGGATGGACGAACAGTACTTC. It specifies CAWSVLGMDEQYF.

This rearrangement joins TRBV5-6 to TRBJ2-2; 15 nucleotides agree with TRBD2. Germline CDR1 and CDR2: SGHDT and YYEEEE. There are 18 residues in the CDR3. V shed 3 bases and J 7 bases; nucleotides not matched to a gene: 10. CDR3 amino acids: CASSYSGTSGRPFGELFF. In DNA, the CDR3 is TGTGCCAGCAGCTACTCCGGGACTAGCGGGAGGCCGTTCGGGGAGCTGTTTTTT.

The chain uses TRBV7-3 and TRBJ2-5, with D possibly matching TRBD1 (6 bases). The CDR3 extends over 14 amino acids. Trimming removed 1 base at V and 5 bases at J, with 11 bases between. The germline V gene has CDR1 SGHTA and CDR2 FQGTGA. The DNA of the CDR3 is TGTGCCAGCAGCTTAAGTCCAGGGGTGGAGACCCAGTACTTC. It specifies CASSLSPGVETQYF.

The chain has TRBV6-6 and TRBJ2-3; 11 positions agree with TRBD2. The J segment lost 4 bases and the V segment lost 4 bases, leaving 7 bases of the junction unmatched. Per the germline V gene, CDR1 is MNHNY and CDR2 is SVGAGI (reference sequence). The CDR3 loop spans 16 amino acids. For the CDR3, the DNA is TGTGCCAGCAGTTCGCCACTAGCGGGAGTGGCAGATACGCAGTATTTT. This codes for CASSSPLAGVADTQYF.

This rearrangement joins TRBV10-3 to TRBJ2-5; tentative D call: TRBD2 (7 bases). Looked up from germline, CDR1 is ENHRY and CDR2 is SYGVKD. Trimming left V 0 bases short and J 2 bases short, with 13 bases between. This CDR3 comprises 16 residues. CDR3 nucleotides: TGTGCCATCAGTGAGTCGCTACAGGGACTACAAGAGACCCAGTACTTC. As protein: CAISESLQGLQETQYF.

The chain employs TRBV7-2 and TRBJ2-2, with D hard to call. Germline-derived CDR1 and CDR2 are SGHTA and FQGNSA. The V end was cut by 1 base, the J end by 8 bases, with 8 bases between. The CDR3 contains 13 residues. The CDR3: CASSLGQAGELFF. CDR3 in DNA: TGTGCCAGCAGCTTAGGCCAGGCAGGGGAGCTGTTTTTT.

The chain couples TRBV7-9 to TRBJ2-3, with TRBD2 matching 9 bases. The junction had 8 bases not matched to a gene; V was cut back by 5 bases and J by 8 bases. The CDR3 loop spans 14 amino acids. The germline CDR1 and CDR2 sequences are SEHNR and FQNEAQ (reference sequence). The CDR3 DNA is TGTGCCAGCAGCCTTAGCGGGGGAGTGGTTACGCAGTATTTT. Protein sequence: CASSLSGGVVTQYF.

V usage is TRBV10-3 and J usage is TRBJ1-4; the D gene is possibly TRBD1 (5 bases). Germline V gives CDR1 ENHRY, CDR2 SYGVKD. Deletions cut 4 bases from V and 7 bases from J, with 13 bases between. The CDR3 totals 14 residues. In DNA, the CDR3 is TGTGCCATCAGTGCAGGGTCGGGCGGTGAAAAACTGTTTTTT. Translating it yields CAISAGSGGEKLFF.

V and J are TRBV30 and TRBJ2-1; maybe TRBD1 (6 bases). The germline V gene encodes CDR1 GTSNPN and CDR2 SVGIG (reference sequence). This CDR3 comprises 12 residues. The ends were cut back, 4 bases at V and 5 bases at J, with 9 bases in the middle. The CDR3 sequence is CAWIRGDNEQFF. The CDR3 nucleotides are TGTGCCTGGATCAGGGGTGACAATGAGCAGTTCTTC. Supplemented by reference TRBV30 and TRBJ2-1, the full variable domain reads SQTIHQWPATLVQPVGSPLSLECTVEGTSNPNLYWYRQAAGRGLQLLFYSVGIGQISSEVPQNLSASRPQDRQFILSSKKLLLSDSGFYLCAWIRGDNEQFFGPGTRLTVL.

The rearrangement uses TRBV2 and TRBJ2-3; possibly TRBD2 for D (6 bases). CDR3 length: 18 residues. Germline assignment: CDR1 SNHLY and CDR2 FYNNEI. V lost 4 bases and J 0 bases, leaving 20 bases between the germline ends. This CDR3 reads CASSVLVRLGLSTDTQYF. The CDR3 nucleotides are TGTGCCAGCAGTGTATTGGTGAGACTAGGGTTGAGCACAGATACGCAGTATTTT.